The sequence of this T cell receptor beta chain was determined in a study of blood T cell repertoires in COVID-19 (dated by TCRdb to about 2020). About the full investigation: The collaborator samples originated in the United States, Italy and Spain and spanned the acute and convalescent phases of COVID-19. The material from the prospective study consisted of cDNA or gDNA derived from T cells, B-cell-depleted T cells, or PBMCs. The dataset comprised deeply sampled blood TCRbeta repertoires from subjects exposed to, actively infected with, or recovered from COVID-19. The repertoires were made available in a free public database intended to serve as a resource for research on the immune response to SARS-CoV-2. Samples came from the ongoing ImmuneRACE study (first 160 participants) plus 1,254 subjects from 6 global collaborators. A de-identified subject ID, COVID-19 status, age in years and sex were almost always included in the sample metadata. Where available, HLA class I and class II types were obtained from metadata supplied by the sample provider rather than from assay-based typing.

The collaborating institutions used their own protocols to collect whole blood in K2EDTA tubes. For TCRbeta analysis, collaborators shipped samples in one of three forms: frozen whole blood, isolated PBMCs, or DNA extracted from either of those sample types. Study-level results and caveats: Clinical and demographic metadata were provided uncurated, with the amount varying by source and participant.

TCRbeta CDR3 regions were amplified from genomic DNA using the immunoSEQ Assay, a bias-controlled multiplex PCR. Per the source publication's procedure: Within the assay, amplification of reference gene primers was used to estimate how many nucleated cells each sample contained. To quantify the absolute abundance of each unique TCRbeta CDR3 rearrangement, sequence reads were collapsed and filtered. For each sample, productive Simpson clonality was calculated by taking the square root of Simpson's diversity index across productive rearrangements. TCRdb re-hosts the immuneACCESS table, in-frame sequences only. Its copies lack some clones; in the studies checked, an unresolved V gene accounts for under half of them, and the cause for the rest is not known. The D gene and trimming were derived from the DNA, and the V and J assignments and clone size from that table. The sample yields approximately 54,000 clones; about 82% were counted once. The top ten constitute roughly 15% of the sample.

With respect to this clone: Its antigen remains undetermined. No clone much larger than this one lies a single base away; base qualities are absent.

Sequences were obtained from peripheral blood. The origin of this receptor is a human donor in a cohort sampled during active COVID-19.

The sequenced DNA is TGTGCCAGCAGTTCCCTTAGCGGGGGCCGCTCCTACGAGCAGTACTTC. Protein translation: CASSSLSGGRSYEQYF. The receptor chain draws on TRBV6-5 and TRBJ2-7; TRBD2 agrees with 9 junctional bases. According to the germline V gene, CDR1 reads MNHEY and CDR2 reads SVGAGI. Trimming removed 4 bases from V and 0 bases from J; the gene matches leave 7 bases unexplained. Its CDR3 holds 16 amino acids, cysteine through phenylalanine. Only the CDR3 part of the read is kept: 48 bases, read in frame from the first base.